This record looks at one T cell receptor beta chain sequence and its context. Antigen specificity is unknown. This entry is derived from a study of cytomegalovirus exposure and HLA in healthy donors. Study information: The same platform used for the roughly 610 first-cohort repertoires was also used for the approximately 120 validation repertoires, as a later analysis reported.

TCRdb's copy holds only in-frame clones and misses some; the assay was immunoSEQ multiplex PCR. Of 200,000 to 250,000 clones in the sample, roughly 83% were seen once. Study conclusions and caveats: Cytomegalovirus-associated status was assigned to 150 to 200 TCR beta chains. Rarity held for most TCR sequences, but there were some public TCRs that occurred in many donors. Reports credit the classifier with highly specific, highly sensitive diagnosis of cytomegalovirus status.

Germline CDR1 MNHNS, CDR2 SASEGT. Losses at the gene ends were 8 bases for V and 4 bases for J; bases not matched to a gene: 6. The CDR3 is 14 amino acids. The chain has TRBV6-1 and TRBJ2-3; TRBD1 matches 10 bases. This clonotype was obtained from a woman between 25 and 40 years old in good health and CMV-seropositive. Sample: PBMCs. CDR3: CASETGGNSDTQYF. For the CDR3, the DNA is TGTGCCAGCGAGACAGGGGGCAATTCAGATACGCAGTATTTT.